The 8 T cell receptor beta chains below were found in one sample sequenced in a study of T cells in Graves' hyperthyroidism and ophthalmopathy. TCR beta CDR3 regions were amplified from RNA transcripts. HTBI primers were the set used in a first-round RT-PCR of the TCR CDR3. TCRdb reprocessed the multiplex PCR reads via MiXCR and lists one record per CDR3 protein. The table includes roughly 330,000 distinct CDR3 sequences, roughly 15% detected once. The sample comprised blood. The receptors originated from a man aged 25 to 40 with Graves' hyperthyroidism.

In this sample, this clonotype turned up many times. The chain couples TRBV6-4 to TRBJ1-1, with TRBD1 as a possible D gene (5 bases). V lost 6 bases and J lost 1, with 15 bases in between. Germline V gene lookup returns CDR1 MRHNA and CDR2 SNTAGT. The CDR3 loop spans 15 amino acids. The CDR3, as DNA: TGTGCCAGCAGAGAGCAGGGTGTTACGAACACTGAAGCTTTCTTT. It yields the protein CASREQGVTNTEAFF.

This clonotype was seen many times. This rearrangement joins TRBV6-1 to TRBJ2-5; tentative D call: TRBD2 (6 bases). This CDR3 region has 13 residues. Trimming pared 7 bases from V and 12 bases from J, leaving 21 bases between. Germline V gene lookup returns CDR1 MNHNS and CDR2 SASEGT. The CDR3 spells CASTSLLRGVKYF. As DNA, the CDR3 is TGTGCCAGCACCTCCCTTCTTCGCGGGGTGAAGTACTTC.

This clonotype was seen at least ten times. The rearrangement links TRBV28 to TRBJ2-1; 9 bases match TRBD2. CDR1 MDHEN and CDR2 SYDVKM come from the germline V gene. Trimming cost V 4 bases and J 3 bases; bases outside gene matches: 7. The CDR3 totals 16 residues. DNA of the CDR3: TGTGCCAGCAGTTCCCCTAGCGGGGTAGGCTACAATGAGCAGTTCTTC. As protein: CASSSPSGVGYNEQFF. The variable domain in full, with the rest retrieved from reference TRBV28 and TRBJ2-1, is DVKVTQSSRYLVKRTGEKVFLECVQDMDHENMFWYRQDPGLGLRLIYFSYDVKMKEKGDIPEGYSVSREKKERFSLILESASTNQTSMYLCASSSPSGVGYNEQFFGPGTRLTVL.

The table lists this clonotype with many counts. The chain joins TRBV5-1 to TRBJ2-1; D is undetermined. The CDR3 totals 14 residues. Germline assignment: CDR1 SGHRS and CDR2 YFSETQ. The V and J ends lost 2 bases and 6 bases respectively, with 12 bases between them. The CDR3 is CASSFGDELNEQFF. For the CDR3, the DNA is TGCGCCAGCAGCTTTGGTGACGAACTCAATGAGCAGTTCTTC.

This clonotype came up once. The genes are TRBV12-3 or TRBV12-4 and TRBJ2-2; 8 bases are a match to TRBD1. The J segment lost 1 base and the V segment lost 5 bases, leaving 3 bases of the junction unmatched. The CDR3 consists of 15 residues. CDR3: CASSPTGGNTGELFF. The DNA of the CDR3 is TGTGCCAGCAGTCCCACAGGGGGGAACACCGGGGAGCTGTTTTTT.

The genes are TRBV12-3 or TRBV12-4 and TRBJ2-1; 11 bases fit TRBD2. With V trimmed by 5 bases and J by 8 bases, 5 bases remained unmatched. CDR3 length: 14 residues. The CDR3 DNA reads as TGTGCCAGCAGTCCTAGCGGGAGGTCCTATGAGCAGTTCTTC. Translation: CASSPSGRSYEQFF.

This clonotype occurred many times. The chain employs TRBV20-1 and TRBJ2-5, with D possibly being TRBD2 (5 bases). The CDR3 loop spans 14 amino acids. V lost 6 bases and J 4 bases, leaving 18 bases between the germline ends. In germline, CDR1 is DFQATT, CDR2 SNEGSKA (reference sequence). The CDR3 DNA sequence: TGCAGTGCCACCGCGCGGTACGAGGGAGAGACCCAGTACTTC. Amino acid sequence: CSATARYEGETQYF.

This clonotype has ten or more counts. V is TRBV3-1 and J is TRBJ1-5; D remains ambiguous. The CDR3 is made up of 15 amino acids. V was trimmed by 2 bases and J by 0 bases, leaving 8 bases between them. Germline V gene sequence: CDR1 LGHDT, CDR2 YNNKEL (reference sequence). CDR3 sequence (DNA): TGTGCCAGCAGCCAAAACCCAGGTAGCAATCAGCCCCAGCATTTT. It specifies CASSQNPGSNQPQHF.